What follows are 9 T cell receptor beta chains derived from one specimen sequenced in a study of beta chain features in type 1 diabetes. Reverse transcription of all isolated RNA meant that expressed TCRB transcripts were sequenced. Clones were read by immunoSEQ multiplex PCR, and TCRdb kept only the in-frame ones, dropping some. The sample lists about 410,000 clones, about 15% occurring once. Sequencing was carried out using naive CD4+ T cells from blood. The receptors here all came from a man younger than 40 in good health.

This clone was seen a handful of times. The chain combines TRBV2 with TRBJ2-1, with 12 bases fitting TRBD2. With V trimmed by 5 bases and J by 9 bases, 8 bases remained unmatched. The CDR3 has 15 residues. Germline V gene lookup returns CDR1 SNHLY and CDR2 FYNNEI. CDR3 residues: CASSPPSGRAIEQFF. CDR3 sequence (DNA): TGTGCCAGCAGTCCCCCTAGCGGGAGGGCCATTGAGCAGTTCTTC.

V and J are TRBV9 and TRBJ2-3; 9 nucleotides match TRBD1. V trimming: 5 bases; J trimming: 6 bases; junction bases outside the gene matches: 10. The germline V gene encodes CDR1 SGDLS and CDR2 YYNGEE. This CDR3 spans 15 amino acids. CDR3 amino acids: CASRRATGGEDTQYF. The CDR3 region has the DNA TGTGCCAGCAGGAGAGCGACAGGGGGTGAGGATACGCAGTATTTT.

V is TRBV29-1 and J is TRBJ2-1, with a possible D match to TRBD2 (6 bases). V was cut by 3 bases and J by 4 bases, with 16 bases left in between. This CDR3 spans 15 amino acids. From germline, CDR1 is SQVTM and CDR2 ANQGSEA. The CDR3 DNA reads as TGCAGCGTTGAGTTGACGGGAGTGGGATACAATGAGCAGTTCTTC. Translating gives CSVELTGVGYNEQFF.

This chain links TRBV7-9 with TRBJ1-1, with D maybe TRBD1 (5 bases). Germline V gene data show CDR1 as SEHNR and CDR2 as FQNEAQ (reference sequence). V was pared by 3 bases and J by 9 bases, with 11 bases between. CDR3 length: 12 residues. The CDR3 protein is CASSLGTEKAFF. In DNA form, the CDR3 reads TGTGCCAGCAGCTTGGGGACCGAAAAAGCTTTCTTT.

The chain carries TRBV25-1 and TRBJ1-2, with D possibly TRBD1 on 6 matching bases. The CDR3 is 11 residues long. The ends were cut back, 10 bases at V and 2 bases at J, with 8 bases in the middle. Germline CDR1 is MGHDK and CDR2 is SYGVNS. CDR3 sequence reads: CATGQNYGYTF. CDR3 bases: TGTGCCACCGGACAGAACTATGGCTACACCTTC.

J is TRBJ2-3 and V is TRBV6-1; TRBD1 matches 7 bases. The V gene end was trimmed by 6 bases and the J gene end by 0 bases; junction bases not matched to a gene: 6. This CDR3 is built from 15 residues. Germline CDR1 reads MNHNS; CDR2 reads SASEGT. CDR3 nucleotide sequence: TGTGCCAGCAGCGCCACAGGGGCTAGCACAGATACGCAGTATTTT. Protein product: CASSATGASTDTQYF.

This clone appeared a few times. CDR3 region: CASSWRRGEKLFF. DNA of the CDR3: TGTGCCAGCAGTTGGCGCAGAGGGGAAAAACTGTTTTTT. The chain joins TRBV25-1 to TRBJ1-4; D is unclear. CDR3 size: 13 residues. The germline V and J ends were trimmed by 5 bases and 8 bases, with 12 bases remaining between them. Germline CDR1 is MGHDK and CDR2 is SYGVNS.

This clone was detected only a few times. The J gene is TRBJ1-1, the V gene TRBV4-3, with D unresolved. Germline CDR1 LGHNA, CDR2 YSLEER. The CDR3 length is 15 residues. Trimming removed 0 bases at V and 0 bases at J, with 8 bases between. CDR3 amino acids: CASSQEPSMNTEAFF. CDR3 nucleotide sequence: TGCGCCAGCAGCCAAGAGCCGAGCATGAACACTGAAGCTTTCTTT.

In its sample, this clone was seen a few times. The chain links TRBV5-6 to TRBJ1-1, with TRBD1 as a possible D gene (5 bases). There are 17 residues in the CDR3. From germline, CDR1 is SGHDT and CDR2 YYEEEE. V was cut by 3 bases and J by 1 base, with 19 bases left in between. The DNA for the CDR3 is TGTGCCAGCAGCTCATGGAGGGAGATAGGACAGAACACTGAAGCTTTCTTT. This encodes CASSSWREIGQNTEAFF.